The present T cell receptor beta chain was sequenced within a study of a mutant IDH1 vaccine in newly diagnosed glioma. About the study: Radiotherapy alone preceded vaccination by 4-6 weeks; alternatively, vaccination started with temozolomide cycles. Study results and limitations: Pseudoprogression seemed unrelated to changes in top peripheral T cell clonotypes.

The time point: week 47, end of study. Every vaccination contained 300 ug of the mutant IDH1 20-mer peptide and was paired with topical imiquimod. Patients were given eight vaccinations, scheduled in weeks 1, 3, 5, 7, 11, 15, 19 and 23. Sequenced by immunoSEQ multiplex PCR; TCRdb stores in-frame clones only, minus some. The table has about 94,000 clones, approximately 89% seen once; the top ten hold 0.77%. As to this clone: Its antigen is unknown.

V lost 4 bases, J lost 11 bases, and 18 bases stayed unmatched. The CDR3 totals 17 residues. The germline V gene has CDR1 KGHSY and CDR2 FQNENV. The rearrangement joins TRBV16 to TRBJ1-5, with 9 bases aligning to TRBD1. The sample in question was PBMCs, obtained from a glioma patient whose treatment included an IDH1 peptide vaccine. This clonotype originated in a woman aged 50 to 65 with glioma. CDR3 bases: TGTGCCAGCAGCCTCGGGACAGGGAGGGATATTGGAGGGGCCCAGCATTTT. Translating it yields CASSLGTGRDIGGAQHF.